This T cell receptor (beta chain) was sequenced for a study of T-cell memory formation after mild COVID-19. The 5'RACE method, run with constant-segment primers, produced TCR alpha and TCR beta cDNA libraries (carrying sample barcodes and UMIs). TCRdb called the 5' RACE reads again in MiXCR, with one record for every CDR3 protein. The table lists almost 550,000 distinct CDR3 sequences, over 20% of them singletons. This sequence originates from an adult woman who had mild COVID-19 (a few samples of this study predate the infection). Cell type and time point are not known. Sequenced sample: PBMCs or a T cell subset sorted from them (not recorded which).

In DNA form, the CDR3 reads TGTGCCAGCTTCGGGACGGCCAACACTGAAGCTTTCTTT. It is translated as CASFGTANTEAFF. The rearrangement joins TRBV27 to TRBJ1-1, with a weak D call TRBD1 (5 bases). V lost 8 bases and J lost 2, with 12 bases in between. Germline CDR1 and CDR2: MNHEY and SMNVEV (reference sequence). The CDR3 loop spans 13 amino acids.